These T cell receptor beta chains were read from a single sample in a study of regulatory T cells in long-lasting Graves disease. TCRdb passed the multiplex PCR reads through MiXCR, listing each CDR3 protein once. The sample lists about 430,000 distinct CDR3 sequences, approximately 16% occurring once. This sample was shared with a second study, whose subject was T cells in Graves' hyperthyroidism and ophthalmopathy.

The sequences come from peripheral blood mononuclear cells (PBMCs), collected at new diagnosis, from a patient treated with antithyroid drugs. All receptors derive from a woman in her 40s with Graves disease. The conserved cysteine and the conserved F or W are not part of the CDR3 here. Size is stated for part of the rows, as once, few or many counts, or as a class when the clone is expanded.

clone_size | v_call | cdr3_aa
- | TRBV25-1 | ASRPGAIYGYT
many | TRBV14 | ASSQGIRGQGGYEQY
many | TRBV28 | ASSLFGGETQY
- | TRBV7-9 | ASSETRGWQPNTGELF
few | TRBV4-2 | ASSPGSTTEAF
many | TRBV7-8 | ASRPDTVAYEQY
many | TRBV5-1 | ASSLGVAEYTDTQY
many | TRBV11-3 | ASSAGGGVGYNEQF
many | TRBV27 | ASTPGTAKTDTQY
many | TRBV11-2 | ASSLDMSHNNEQF
many | TRBV19 | ASSGGTLALDEQF
- | TRBV19 | ASIDRANTEAF
- | TRBV5-6 | ASTFFQGPQPQH
- | TRBV28 | ASRGGQGTTETQY
- | TRBV27 | ASSIDRYSNQPQH
many | TRBV13 | ASSFGGASIQETQY
- | TRBV7-2 | ASSPPLTSGRDNEQF
many | TRBV11-1 | ASSLVRGYEQY
once | TRBV9 | ASSVSSGNTIY
many | TRBV11-2 | ASSLVPSGVAKNIQY
many | TRBV11-3 | ASSSARDGEKLF
many | TRBV6-2/TRBV6-3 | ASSYLGTGGADGELF
few | TRBV28 | ASSFQGLHEQY
many | TRBV6-1 | ASSYGPGRGHTGELF
many | TRBV12-3/TRBV12-4 | ASSLGTGGRGYT
many | TRBV12-3/TRBV12-4 | ASSFQGAGSGNTIY
- | TRBV30 | AWIPQELGYEQY
- | TRBV18 | ASSPLAAEYNEQF
- | TRBV24-1 | ATSDKDSIYGYT
many | TRBV27 | ASRPTGVSEQY
- | TRBV5-1 | ASSFTGAEQY
few | TRBV12-5 | ASGLRAAGELF
many | TRBV10-3 | AISDDRGSGELF
- | TRBV11-2 | ASSYDPSAYNEQF
few | TRBV20-1 | SARSRTGHSNQPQH
- | TRBV11-3 | ASSLVEASHEQY
many | TRBV7-9 | ASSFPRGGKY
many | TRBV12-3/TRBV12-4 | ASTLILGEGNIQY
- | TRBV5-1 | ASSLDQTINTGELF
many | TRBV28 | ASSALREVGGDEQF
- | TRBV19 | ATIRDRVLSYEQY
many | TRBV20-1 | SATGTSGSTVLGNEQF
- | TRBV28 | ASSLWDRSYGYT
many | TRBV7-2 | ASSWPSYEQY
many | TRBV12-3/TRBV12-4 | ASSTGLNEKLF
many | TRBV27 | ASSLSRRGGTEAF
- | TRBV27 | ASSGTPNGGELF
- | TRBV6-2/TRBV6-3 | ASRSPRGRNNEQF
many | TRBV28 | ASSSGQGVPNGYT
- | TRBV7-9 | ASSFRTNEQF
- | TRBV6-1 | ASSPSGRYGYT
few | TRBV5-1 | ASSLVRRLAGRGQETQY
many | TRBV19 | ASSYMGGTGELF
few | TRBV24-1 | ATSDLGEETQY